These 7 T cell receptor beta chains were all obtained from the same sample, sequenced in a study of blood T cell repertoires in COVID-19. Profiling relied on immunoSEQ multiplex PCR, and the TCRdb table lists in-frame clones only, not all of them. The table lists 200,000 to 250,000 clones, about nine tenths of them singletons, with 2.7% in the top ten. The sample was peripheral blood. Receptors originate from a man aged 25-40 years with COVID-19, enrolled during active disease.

Written as DNA, the CDR3 is TGTGCCAGCAGTGAAGGGACAGGGGCCCGCGAGCAGTACTTC. Its translation: CASSEGTGAREQYF. The chain is built from TRBV2 and TRBJ2-7; 9 bases line up with TRBD1. V lost 1 base and J lost 6; bases outside the gene matches: 4. CDR1 and CDR2 (germline): SNHLY, FYNNEI. This CDR3 is built from 14 residues.

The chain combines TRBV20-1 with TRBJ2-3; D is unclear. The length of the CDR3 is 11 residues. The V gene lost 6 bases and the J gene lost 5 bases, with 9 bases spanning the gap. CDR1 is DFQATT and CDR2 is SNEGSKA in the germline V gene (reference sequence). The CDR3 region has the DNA TGCAGTGCCCCTCAGGTAGATACGCAGTATTTT. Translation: CSAPQVDTQYF.

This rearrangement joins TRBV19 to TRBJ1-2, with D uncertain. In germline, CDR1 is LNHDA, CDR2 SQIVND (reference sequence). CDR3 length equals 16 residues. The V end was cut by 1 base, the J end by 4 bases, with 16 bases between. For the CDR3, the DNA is TGTGCCAGTAGTATAGTAGGCACGGCCTACAGCTATGGCTACACCTTC. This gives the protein CASSIVGTAYSYGYTF.

CDR3 sequence (DNA): TGTGCCAGTAGTATGTCGCCTATAGCTAACTATGGCTACACCTTC. This translates into CASSMSPIANYGYTF. V and J are TRBV19 and TRBJ1-2, with D hard to call. V shed 3 bases and J shed 0 bases, with 11 bases lying between them. Germline V gene data show CDR1 as LNHDA and CDR2 as SQIVND (reference sequence). The CDR3 is 15 residues long.

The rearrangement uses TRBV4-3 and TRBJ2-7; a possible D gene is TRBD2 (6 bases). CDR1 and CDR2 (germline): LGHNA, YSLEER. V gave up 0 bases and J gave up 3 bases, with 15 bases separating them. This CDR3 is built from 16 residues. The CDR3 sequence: CASSQDRQEGSYEQYF. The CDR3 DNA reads TGCGCCAGCAGCCAAGATCGCCAGGAGGGAAGCTACGAGCAGTACTTC.

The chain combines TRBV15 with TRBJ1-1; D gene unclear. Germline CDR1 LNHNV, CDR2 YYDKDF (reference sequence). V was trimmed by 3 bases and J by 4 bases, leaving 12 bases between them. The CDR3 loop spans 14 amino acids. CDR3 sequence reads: CATSSLRLVTEAFF. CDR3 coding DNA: TGTGCCACCAGCAGCTTGAGATTGGTCACTGAAGCTTTCTTT.

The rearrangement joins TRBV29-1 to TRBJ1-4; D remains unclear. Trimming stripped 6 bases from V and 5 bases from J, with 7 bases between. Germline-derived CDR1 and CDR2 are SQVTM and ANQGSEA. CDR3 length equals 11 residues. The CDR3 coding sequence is TGCAGCGTCCGGGGAAATGAAAAACTGTTTTTT. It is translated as CSVRGNEKLFF.